Each of the 21 T cell receptor beta chains below was sequenced from the same sample in a study of Ad26.COV2.S vaccination and SARS-CoV-2 variants. Treatment given: some 19 received Ad26.COV2.S at low or high dose, single or two shots; roughly five received placebo; per-sample allocation not given. The samples date from day 63 after the first vaccine or placebo injection. The repertoire was sequenced with immunoSEQ multiplex PCR; TCRdb's copy has only in-frame clones and lacks some. This sample has hundreds of thousands of clones, with about nine tenths found just once. This sample comprised peripheral blood, obtained in a trial of Ad26.COV2.S vaccine versus placebo. These receptors were taken from a person aged 18 to 65 who received the Ad26.COV2.S COVID-19 vaccine or a placebo.

The chain couples TRBV20-1 to TRBJ1-2; no clear D gene. The germline V gene has CDR1 DFQATT and CDR2 SNEGSKA (reference sequence). CDR3 length: 11 residues. Trimming took off 3 bases at V and 5 bases at J, with 7 bases between the two ends. The CDR3 bases are TGCAGTGCTAGGCAGGCTTATGGCTACACCTTC. Translation gives CSARQAYGYTF.

This clone showed up just once. This sample also contains other DNA sequences that code for the same CDR3. The chain combines TRBV3-1 (or the pseudogene TRBV3-2) with TRBJ1-4; D not resolved. Looked up from germline, CDR1 is LGHDT and CDR2 is YNNKEL (reference sequence). V was trimmed by 3 bases and J by 8 bases, leaving 7 bases between them. This CDR3 spans 12 amino acids. CDR3 DNA sequence: TGTGCCAGCAGCCAGGTTGGGGAAAAACTGTTTTTT. This sequence encodes CASSQVGEKLFF.

The genes are TRBV5-4 and TRBJ1-1; 8 bases line up with TRBD1. V lost 4 bases and J lost 1; bases outside the gene matches: 6. CDR1 is SGHNT, CDR2 YYREEE, per germline (reference sequence). The CDR3 consists of 15 residues. This CDR3 is CASSGTGRSNTEAFF. The CDR3 DNA sequence: TGTGCCAGCAGCGGGACAGGAAGGTCGAACACTGAAGCTTTCTTT.

CDR3 in amino acids: CASSQRDTTGELFF. CDR3 DNA: TGCGCCAGCAGCCAGAGGGATACCACCGGGGAGCTGTTTTTT. The chain recombines TRBV4-3 with TRBJ2-2; D perhaps matches TRBD2 (5 bases). V was clipped by 3 bases and J by 4 bases, with 9 bases between them. In germline, CDR1 is LGHNA, CDR2 YSLEER. CDR3 size: 14 residues.

This chain connects TRBV3-1 (or the pseudogene TRBV3-2) to TRBJ2-2; D is possibly TRBD1 (7 bases). This CDR3 is 18 amino acids long. The ends were cut back, 0 bases at V and 5 bases at J, with 19 bases in the middle. Germline V gene lookup returns CDR1 LGHDT and CDR2 YNNKEL (reference sequence). For the CDR3, the DNA is TGTGCCAGCAGCCAAGATCTTTTGGTGACAGGGAGGACCGGGGAGCTGTTTTTT. It is translated as CASSQDLLVTGRTGELFF.

The chain joins TRBV5-4 to TRBJ2-7, with D perhaps given as TRBD1 or TRBD2 (5 bases each). This CDR3 region has 16 residues. V was cut by 4 bases and J by 6 bases, with 23 bases left in between. Germline CDR1 is SGHNT and CDR2 is YYREEE (reference sequence). The CDR3 region is CASSPRTATSGGEQYF. DNA of the CDR3: TGTGCCAGCAGCCCGAGGACGGCCACCTCTGGGGGCGAGCAGTACTTC.

V usage is TRBV6-5 and J usage is TRBJ1-6; TRBD1 might be the D (5 bases). The CDR3 has 13 amino acids. With 4 bases removed from V and 7 bases from J, the gap between germline ends came to 8 bases. The germline gives CDR1 MNHEY, CDR2 SVGAGI. The CDR3 coding sequence is TGTGCCAGCAGTTTGGGACCCAATTCACCCCTCCACTTT. It encodes CASSLGPNSPLHF.

V and J are TRBV6-5 and TRBJ2-1, with unresolved D. The CDR3 covers 12 residues. Trimming removed 7 bases at V and 8 bases at J, with 12 bases between. Germline CDR1 and CDR2: MNHEY and SVGAGI. The CDR3 region is CASTRDRDEQFF. The CDR3 coding sequence is TGTGCCAGCACCCGTGATAGGGATGAGCAGTTCTTC.

V and J are TRBV12-5 and TRBJ2-1, with D unclear. V lost 6 bases and J 5 bases, leaving 5 bases between the germline ends. Germline loops: CDR1 LGHNT, CDR2 FRNRAP. The CDR3 spans 11 residues. CDR3 in DNA: TGTGCTAGTGGGTTCAACAATGAGCAGTTCTTC. Encoded protein: CASGFNNEQFF.

CDR3: CASSPDPRGGAILAGELFF. In DNA, the CDR3 is TGTGCCAGCAGCCCCGACCCCCGCGGGGGGGCTATCTTGGCCGGGGAGCTGTTTTTT. J is TRBJ2-2 and V is TRBV3-1 (or the pseudogene TRBV3-2); TRBD2 aligns across 9 bases. V lost 4 bases and J lost 6; bases outside the gene matches: 18. From germline, CDR1 is LGHDT and CDR2 YNNKEL (reference sequence). This CDR3 has 19 residues.

The V and J genes are TRBV25-1 and TRBJ1-2, with D unclear. Germline lookup yields CDR1 MGHDK and CDR2 SYGVNS. The germline V and J ends were trimmed by 0 bases and 2 bases, with 7 bases remaining between them. There are 14 residues in the CDR3. The CDR3 region has the DNA TGTGCCAGCAGTGAATACGGCAGCAACTATGGCTACACCTTC. As protein: CASSEYGSNYGYTF.

The CDR3 spells CAWSAQGVGTDTQYF. The CDR3 DNA reads as TGTGCCTGGAGTGCCCAGGGAGTCGGCACAGATACGCAGTATTTT. The V and J genes are TRBV30 and TRBJ2-3; either TRBD1 or TRBD2 may supply D (5 bases each). Germline values: CDR1 GTSNPN, CDR2 SVGIG (reference sequence). Trimming removed 1 base at V and 1 base at J, with 12 bases between. The CDR3 sequence is 15 residues long.

The chain has TRBV6-5 and TRBJ1-1; D may be TRBD1 (6 bases). This CDR3 is built from 13 residues. Germline assignment: CDR1 MNHEY and CDR2 SVGAGI. V was pared by 6 bases and J by 5 bases, with 13 bases between. This chain's CDR3 is CASRYREWTEAFF. CDR3 coding DNA: TGTGCCAGCAGATACAGGGAATGGACTGAAGCTTTCTTT.

The chain recombines TRBV6-6 with TRBJ2-2, with 13 bases aligning to TRBD2. In germline, CDR1 is MNHNY, CDR2 SVGAGI (reference sequence). Trimming removed 5 bases from V and 4 bases from J; junction bases left unmatched: 4. The CDR3 spans 16 residues. DNA of the CDR3: TGTGCCAGCAGTCGACTAGCGGGGGGTCGCACCGGGGAGCTGTTTTTT. As protein: CASSRLAGGRTGELFF.

The chain couples TRBV13 to TRBJ2-2; D unresolved. This CDR3 has 14 residues. Germline V gene data show CDR1 as PRHDT and CDR2 as FYEKMQ (reference sequence). Between the trimmed V and J ends, which lost 3 bases and 4 bases, there was a span of 9 bases. The CDR3 DNA is TGTGCCAGCAGCTTTGGAGTAGGCACCGGGGAGCTGTTTTTT. Its protein is CASSFGVGTGELFF.

For this clone: Other DNA sequences in this specimen translate into the identical CDR3. The chain links TRBV7-9 to TRBJ2-7, with no clear D. V lost 5 bases, J lost 2 bases, and 10 bases lay in between. The CDR3 totals 13 residues. CDR1 and CDR2 (germline): SEHNR, FQNEAQ (reference sequence). The CDR3 bases are TGTGCCAGCAGCCCCCGAGGACCCTACGAGCAGTACTTC. It specifies CASSPRGPYEQYF.

J is TRBJ2-7 and V is TRBV19; D unresolved. The V and J ends lost 9 bases and 3 bases respectively, with 15 bases between them. Per the germline V gene, CDR1 is LNHDA and CDR2 is SQIVND (reference sequence). This CDR3 has 13 amino acids. DNA for the CDR3: TGTGCCAGCCGACAAACGTCGAACTACGAGCAGTACTTC. Translating gives CASRQTSNYEQYF.

The rearrangement joins TRBV19 to TRBJ1-3; D is uncertain. This CDR3 contains 14 residues. Germline V lookup: CDR1 LNHDA, CDR2 SQIVND (reference sequence). Trimming took 5 bases from V and 1 from J, leaving 9 bases between them. CDR3: CASSAGGSGNTIYF. The CDR3 region has the DNA TGTGCCAGTAGTGCCGGAGGATCTGGAAACACCATATATTTT. Together with reference TRBV19 and TRBJ1-3, the CDR3 gives the full variable domain: DGGITQSPKYLFRKEGQNVTLSCEQNLNHDAMYWYRQDPGQGLRLIYYSQIVNDFQKGDIAEGYSVSREKKESFPLTVTSAQKNPTAFYLCASSAGGSGNTIYFGEGSWLTVV.

The chain links TRBV7-3 to TRBJ2-3; D perhaps matches TRBD2 (6 bases). The CDR3 is 14 amino acids. Looked up from germline, CDR1 is SGHTA and CDR2 is FQGTGA. V dropped 2 bases and J dropped 3 bases, with 9 bases sitting between them. The CDR3 region is CASSLQGTTDTQYF. CDR3 sequence (DNA): TGTGCCAGCAGCTTACAAGGGACTACAGATACGCAGTATTTT.

CDR3 sequence (DNA): TGTGCCAGCAGTTTGTGGACAGGACCCTACGAGCAGTACTTC. As protein: CASSLWTGPYEQYF. This sequence joins TRBV27 and TRBJ2-7; TRBD1 matches 7 bases. V trimming: 3 bases; J trimming: 2 bases; junction bases outside the gene matches: 4. CDR3 length: 14 amino acids. The germline V gene has CDR1 MNHEY and CDR2 SMNVEV (reference sequence).

This clone came up once. V is TRBV7-9 and J is TRBJ1-1; 10 bases agree with TRBD1. Germline CDR1 is SEHNR and CDR2 is FQNEAQ (reference sequence). The CDR3 contains 13 residues. Germline trimming cut 5 bases from V and 4 bases from J; bases unmatched to any gene: 1. The DNA for the CDR3 is TGTGCCAGCAGCGACAGGGGGCTCACTGAAGCTTTCTTT. Protein: CASSDRGLTEAFF. Variable domain in full (rest from reference TRBV7-9 and TRBJ1-1): DTGVSQNPRHKITKRGQNVTFRCDPISEHNRLYWYRQTLGQGPEFLTYFQNEAQLEKSRLLSDRFSAERPKGSFSTLEIQRTEQGDSAMYLCASSDRGLTEAFFGQGTRLTVV.